A single sample gave rise to the 3 T cell receptor beta chains below, sequenced in a study of beta chain features in type 1 diabetes. The study, taken as a whole, reports: Moderately but significantly shorter TCRB CDR3s were found in Type 1 diabetes patients in all four CD4+ subsets.

Their recognized antigens are unknown. Since all of the isolated RNA was reverse transcribed, expressed TCRB transcripts were what got sequenced. The protocol was immunoSEQ multiplex PCR, while the TCRdb copy is restricted to in-frame clones and leaves out a portion. This table has about 150,000 clones, around 10% appearing once. Sequencing input: central memory CD4+ T cells from blood. Source of these receptors: a man aged 25 to 45 with type 1 diabetes.

The chain uses TRBV7-9 and TRBJ1-1; D gene uncertain. V shed 5 bases and J shed 7 bases, with 8 bases lying between them. Germline CDR1 SEHNR, CDR2 FQNEAQ (reference sequence). The CDR3 runs to 11 residues. CDR3 amino acids: CASSPENEAFF. For the CDR3, the DNA is TGTGCCAGCAGCCCGGAGAATGAAGCTTTCTTT.

The rearrangement joins TRBV4-2 to TRBJ2-7, with TRBD2 identical over 7 bases. The V gene's germline CDR1 is LGHNA and CDR2 YNFKEQ. The trim removed 2 bases at V and 2 bases at J, leaving 3 bases unmatched. The CDR3 is made up of 14 amino acids. The CDR3 protein is CASSQPAGTYEQYF. For the CDR3, the DNA is TGTGCCAGCAGCCAACCAGCGGGGACCTACGAGCAGTACTTC.

This clone was observed a few times. The rearrangement uses TRBV4-1 and TRBJ1-1; weak D call: TRBD1 (5 bases). V lost 4 bases to trimming and J lost 6 bases, with 18 bases between them. CDR3 length: 15 amino acids. Germline V gene sequence: CDR1 MGHRA, CDR2 YSYEKL. The CDR3 here is CASSRTNTGLSEAFF. CDR3 DNA: TGCGCCAGCAGCCGAACTAATACGGGACTGTCTGAAGCTTTCTTT.